Below, one T cell receptor (beta chain) is given with its context. A sample-barcoded 5' primer and a J-beta primer mix were used in a second PCR of about 7 to 12 cycles. The yield of each sample was at least 2.5 million CDR3-containing paired-end reads. TCRdb processed the 5' RACE reads anew with MiXCR; each CDR3 protein has one entry. The data show about 1,600,000 distinct CDR3 sequences, around 42% seen once. The sample is drawn from a study of blood T cells in healthy people across ages. This CDR3 region has 18 residues. From germline, CDR1 is SNHLY and CDR2 FYNNEI. Trimming at V came to 2 bases and at J to 1 base, leaving 7 bases not matched to a gene.

The source material was blood. V and J are TRBV2 and TRBJ2-3, with 12 bases aligning to TRBD2. The source of this sequence is a young woman in good health. CDR3 coding DNA: TGTGCCAGCAGTGAAACTAGCGGGGGGACCCTACGCACAGATACGCAGTATTTT. As protein: CASSETSGGTLRTDTQYF.